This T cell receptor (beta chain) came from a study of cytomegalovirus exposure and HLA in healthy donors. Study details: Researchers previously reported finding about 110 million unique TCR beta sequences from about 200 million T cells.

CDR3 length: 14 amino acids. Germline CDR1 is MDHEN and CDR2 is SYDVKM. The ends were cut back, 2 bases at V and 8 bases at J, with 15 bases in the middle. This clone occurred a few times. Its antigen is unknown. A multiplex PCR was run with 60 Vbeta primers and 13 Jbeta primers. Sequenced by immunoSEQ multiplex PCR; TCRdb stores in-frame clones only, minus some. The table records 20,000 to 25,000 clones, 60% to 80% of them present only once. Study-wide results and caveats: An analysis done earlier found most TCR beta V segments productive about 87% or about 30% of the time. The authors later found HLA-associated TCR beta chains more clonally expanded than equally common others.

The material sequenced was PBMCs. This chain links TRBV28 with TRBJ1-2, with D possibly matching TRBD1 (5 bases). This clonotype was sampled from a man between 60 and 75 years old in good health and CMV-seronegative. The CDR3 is CASSLIGPGRGYTF. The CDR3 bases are TGTGCCAGCAGTTTAATAGGCCCAGGGCGAGGCTACACCTTC.